These T cell receptor beta chains were read from a single sample in a study of cytomegalovirus exposure and HLA in healthy donors. Profiling relied on immunoSEQ multiplex PCR, and the TCRdb table lists in-frame clones only, not all of them. The data contain around 92,000 clones, 65% to 85% of them singletons. The material sequenced was PBMCs. These receptors were collected from a woman aged 70-85 years in good health and CMV-seropositive. CDR3s include the opening cysteine and the closing phenylalanine or tryptophan. The D gene is left open where the match is weak. For some rows the clone size is stated as once, few or many, or as a class when expanded; others skip it.

J gene: TRBJ1-5
V gene: TRBV6-4
D gene: .
clone size: .
CDR3 protein: CASRLFSDTNQPQHF
CDR3 DNA: TGTGCCAGCAGACTCTTTTCCGATACGAATCAGCCCCAGCATTTT

J gene: TRBJ2-7
V gene: TRBV7-9
D gene: .
clone size: medium-sized
CDR3 protein: CASSLPRDLGSYEQYF
CDR3 DNA: TGTGCCAGCAGCTTACCCAGGGACTTAGGCTCCTACGAGCAGTACTTC

J gene: TRBJ2-5
V gene: TRBV7-6
D gene: .
clone size: few
CDR3 protein: CASSLAGNQETQYF
CDR3 DNA: TGTGCCAGCAGCTTAGCGGGCAACCAAGAGACCCAGTACTTC

J gene: TRBJ1-3
V gene: TRBV6-5
D gene: .
clone size: few
CDR3 protein: CAARGPGNTIYF
CDR3 DNA: TGTGCCGCCAGGGGACCTGGAAACACCATATATTTT

J gene: TRBJ1-1
V gene: TRBV4-3
D gene: TRBD1
clone size: .
CDR3 protein: CASSLLGTANTEAFF
CDR3 DNA: TGCGCCAGCAGCCTGCTAGGGACAGCGAACACTGAAGCTTTCTTT

J gene: TRBJ2-1
V gene: TRBV6-5
D gene: TRBD2
clone size: .
CDR3 protein: CASSYYSGVYNEQFF
CDR3 DNA: TGTGCCAGCAGTTACTACAGCGGGGTTTACAATGAGCAGTTCTTC

J gene: TRBJ1-1
V gene: TRBV4-3
D gene: .
clone size: .
CDR3 protein: CASSPLMEVSTEAFF
CDR3 DNA: TGCGCCAGCAGCCCCTTAATGGAGGTGAGCACTGAAGCTTTCTTT

J gene: TRBJ2-2
V gene: TRBV4-2
D gene: .
clone size: .
CDR3 protein: CASSQDRGRTNTGELFF
CDR3 DNA: TGTGCCAGCAGCCAAGATAGGGGCAGAACGAACACCGGGGAGCTGTTTTTT

J gene: TRBJ1-5
V gene: TRBV2
D gene: .
clone size: .
CDR3 protein: CASGGSNQPQHF
CDR3 DNA: TGTGCCAGCGGGGGGAGCAATCAGCCCCAGCATTTT

J gene: TRBJ1-2
V gene: TRBV27
D gene: .
clone size: few
CDR3 protein: CARSRGGVYGYTF
CDR3 DNA: TGTGCCAGAAGTAGGGGGGGGGTCTATGGCTACACCTTC

J gene: TRBJ1-6
V gene: TRBV23-1
D gene: TRBD1
clone size: .
CDR3 protein: CASSQFGTGGSPLHF
CDR3 DNA: TGCGCCAGCAGTCAATTTGGGACAGGGGGTTCACCCCTCCACTTT

J gene: TRBJ1-2
V gene: TRBV19
D gene: .
clone size: .
CDR3 protein: CASSIVDVGYGYTF
CDR3 DNA: TGTGCCAGTAGTATAGTTGATGTCGGCTATGGCTACACCTTC

J gene: TRBJ2-3
V gene: TRBV9
D gene: TRBD2
clone size: .
CDR3 protein: CASSGDTGTTLSTDTQYF
CDR3 DNA: TGTGCCAGCAGCGGAGATACCGGGACTACACTTAGCACAGATACGCAGTATTTT

J gene: TRBJ2-1
V gene: TRBV5-1
D gene: TRBD2
clone size: .
CDR3 protein: CASTLLAGSYNEQFF
CDR3 DNA: TGCGCCAGCACCTTACTAGCGGGCTCCTACAATGAGCAGTTCTTC

J gene: TRBJ2-5
V gene: TRBV15
D gene: .
clone size: .
CDR3 protein: CATSSSLNQETQYF
CDR3 DNA: TGTGCCACCAGCAGTAGTCTTAACCAAGAGACCCAGTACTTC

J gene: TRBJ2-7
V gene: TRBV11-3
D gene: .
clone size: once
CDR3 protein: CASSLAGGASYEQYF
CDR3 DNA: TGTGCCAGCAGCTTAGCGGGCGGGGCCTCCTACGAGCAGTACTTC

J gene: TRBJ2-7
V gene: TRBV5-1
D gene: .
clone size: .
CDR3 protein: CASSFEGTTYEQYF
CDR3 DNA: TGCGCCAGCAGCTTCGAGGGTACGACCTACGAGCAGTACTTC

J gene: TRBJ1-2
V gene: TRBV5-1
D gene: .
clone size: .
CDR3 protein: CASSLDYNYGYTF
CDR3 DNA: TGCGCCAGCAGCTTGGACTATAACTATGGCTACACCTTC

J gene: TRBJ2-7
V gene: TRBV5-4
D gene: TRBD1
clone size: .
CDR3 protein: CASSLGHRGYEQYF
CDR3 DNA: TGTGCCAGCAGCTTGGGACACAGGGGCTACGAGCAGTACTTC

J gene: TRBJ1-6
V gene: TRBV2
D gene: TRBD1
clone size: .
CDR3 protein: CASRDRGFSPLHF
CDR3 DNA: TGTGCCAGCAGGGACAGGGGCTTTTCACCCCTCCACTTT

J gene: TRBJ1-4
V gene: TRBV18
D gene: .
clone size: .
CDR3 protein: CASSPIMGGSNEKLFF
CDR3 DNA: TGTGCCAGCTCACCTATAATGGGAGGCTCAAATGAAAAACTGTTTTTT

J gene: TRBJ2-3
V gene: TRBV7-3
D gene: .
clone size: .
CDR3 protein: CASSRGLGTDTQYF
CDR3 DNA: TGTGCCAGCAGCCGGGGTTTAGGCACAGATACGCAGTATTTT

J gene: TRBJ2-2
V gene: TRBV2
D gene: TRBD1
clone size: once
CDR3 protein: CASRDIPGQVTGELFF
CDR3 DNA: TGTGCCAGCAGAGATATACCGGGACAGGTCACCGGGGAGCTGTTTTTT

J gene: TRBJ1-2
V gene: TRBV27
D gene: .
clone size: .
CDR3 protein: CASSFAGGVEYGYTF
CDR3 DNA: TGTGCCAGCAGTTTCGCGGGGGGCGTTGAATATGGCTACACCTTC

J gene: TRBJ1-5
V gene: TRBV28
D gene: .
clone size: .
CDR3 protein: CASRGVSQPQHF
CDR3 DNA: TGTGCCAGCAGAGGGGTTAGTCAGCCCCAGCATTTT

J gene: TRBJ1-5
V gene: TRBV6-8
D gene: .
clone size: .
CDR3 protein: CASSYSRERGDQPQHF
CDR3 DNA: TGTGCCAGCAGTTACTCACGGGAGCGGGGGGATCAGCCCCAGCATTTT

J gene: TRBJ2-7
V gene: TRBV7-2
D gene: .
clone size: .
CDR3 protein: CASSLEGHTGEQYF
CDR3 DNA: TGTGCCAGCAGCTTAGAAGGACACACAGGAGAGCAGTACTTC

J gene: TRBJ1-5
V gene: TRBV18
D gene: TRBD1
clone size: .
CDR3 protein: CASSAGTGSNQPQHF
CDR3 DNA: TGTGCCAGCTCAGCCGGGACAGGTAGCAATCAGCCCCAGCATTTT

J gene: TRBJ1-6
V gene: TRBV15
D gene: .
clone size: few
CDR3 protein: CATSLRGGPRGSLHF
CDR3 DNA: TGTGCCACCAGCTTGAGGGGGGGCCCGAGGGGTTCCCTCCACTTT

J gene: TRBJ1-2
V gene: TRBV6-5
D gene: TRBD1
clone size: .
CDR3 protein: CASSRDRAYGYTF
CDR3 DNA: TGTGCCAGCAGCCGCGACAGGGCCTATGGCTACACCTTC

J gene: TRBJ1-2
V gene: TRBV15
D gene: TRBD1
clone size: .
CDR3 protein: CATSSAGGYDYGYTF
CDR3 DNA: TGTGCCACCAGCAGCGCAGGGGGCTACGACTATGGCTACACCTTC

J gene: TRBJ2-7
V gene: TRBV29-1
D gene: TRBD1
clone size: .
CDR3 protein: CSVEHGTAEQYF
CDR3 DNA: TGCAGCGTTGAACACGGGACAGCCGAGCAGTACTTC

J gene: TRBJ2-7
V gene: TRBV5-1
D gene: TRBD1
clone size: .
CDR3 protein: CASSLLSDREYEQYF
CDR3 DNA: TGCGCCAGCAGCCTTCTGTCGGACAGGGAGTACGAGCAGTACTTC

J gene: TRBJ2-7
V gene: TRBV29-1
D gene: .
clone size: .
CDR3 protein: CSVENQGYEQYF
CDR3 DNA: TGCAGCGTTGAAAACCAGGGCTACGAGCAGTACTTC

J gene: TRBJ1-2
V gene: TRBV28
D gene: .
clone size: .
CDR3 protein: CATQYGANYGYTF
CDR3 DNA: TGTGCCACCCAGTACGGAGCTAACTATGGCTACACCTTC

J gene: TRBJ2-1
V gene: TRBV5-1
D gene: TRBD1
clone size: .
CDR3 protein: CASSPGTGPYNEQFF
CDR3 DNA: TGCGCCAGCAGTCCCGGGACAGGGCCCTACAATGAGCAGTTCTTC

J gene: TRBJ2-4
V gene: TRBV7-6
D gene: .
clone size: .
CDR3 protein: CASSLGPGSAKNIQYF
CDR3 DNA: TGTGCCAGCAGCTTAGGCCCGGGTTCTGCCAAAAACATTCAGTACTTC

J gene: TRBJ2-1
V gene: TRBV30
D gene: .
clone size: .
CDR3 protein: CAWRLPASLYNEQFF
CDR3 DNA: TGTGCCTGGAGACTTCCCGCGTCGCTTTACAATGAGCAGTTCTTC

J gene: TRBJ2-7
V gene: TRBV6-6
D gene: TRBD1
clone size: .
CDR3 protein: CASKGTALSYEQYF
CDR3 DNA: TGTGCCAGCAAGGGGACAGCCCTATCCTACGAGCAGTACTTC

J gene: TRBJ2-7
V gene: TRBV28
D gene: TRBD1
clone size: .
CDR3 protein: CASSPPQGGSYEQYF
CDR3 DNA: TGTGCCAGCAGTCCTCCACAGGGGGGCTCCTACGAGCAGTACTTC

J gene: TRBJ1-5
V gene: TRBV6-5
D gene: .
clone size: .
CDR3 protein: CASSYSLGAQPQHF
CDR3 DNA: TGTGCCAGCAGTTACTCGCTAGGGGCTCAGCCCCAGCATTTT

J gene: TRBJ1-2
V gene: TRBV7-3
D gene: TRBD1
clone size: .
CDR3 protein: CASSLKGAGYGYTF
CDR3 DNA: TGTGCCAGCAGCTTAAAGGGGGCGGGCTATGGCTACACCTTC

J gene: TRBJ2-1
V gene: TRBV5-1
D gene: TRBD2
clone size: .
CDR3 protein: CASSLPGTSYNEQFF
CDR3 DNA: TGCGCCAGCAGCTTACCCGGGACTAGCTACAATGAGCAGTTCTTC

J gene: TRBJ2-3
V gene: TRBV19
D gene: .
clone size: few
CDR3 protein: CASSIEAASTDTQYF
CDR3 DNA: TGTGCCAGTAGTATTGAGGCAGCCAGCACAGATACGCAGTATTTT

J gene: TRBJ2-5
V gene: TRBV4-1
D gene: .
clone size: .
CDR3 protein: CASSQGLAFGVDQETQYF
CDR3 DNA: TGCGCCAGCAGCCAAGGGCTAGCGTTCGGTGTGGACCAAGAGACCCAGTACTTC

J gene: TRBJ2-3
V gene: TRBV5-6
D gene: .
clone size: .
CDR3 protein: CASSTTTGYTDTQYF
CDR3 DNA: TGTGCCAGCAGCACCACGACAGGTTACACAGATACGCAGTATTTT

J gene: TRBJ2-3
V gene: TRBV7-9
D gene: TRBD2
clone size: few
CDR3 protein: CASRPSGADTQYF
CDR3 DNA: TGTGCCAGCAGGCCGAGCGGGGCAGATACGCAGTATTTT

J gene: TRBJ2-5
V gene: TRBV7-8
D gene: TRBD2
clone size: .
CDR3 protein: CASSLPVAGQETQYF
CDR3 DNA: TGTGCCAGCAGCTTACCCGTAGCGGGGCAAGAGACCCAGTACTTC

J gene: TRBJ2-7
V gene: TRBV27
D gene: TRBD1
clone size: .
CDR3 protein: CASSPAGQGAREQYF
CDR3 DNA: TGTGCCAGCAGTCCGGCGGGACAGGGGGCGAGAGAGCAGTACTTC

J gene: TRBJ1-4
V gene: TRBV9
D gene: TRBD1
clone size: few
CDR3 protein: CASSTGQGEKLFF
CDR3 DNA: TGTGCCAGCAGCACCGGACAGGGCGAAAAACTGTTTTTT

J gene: TRBJ2-2
V gene: TRBV28
D gene: .
clone size: .
CDR3 protein: CASREFAGELFF
CDR3 DNA: TGTGCCAGCAGGGAGTTCGCCGGGGAGCTGTTTTTT

J gene: TRBJ2-7
V gene: TRBV5-1
D gene: TRBD1
clone size: .
CDR3 protein: CASKISGTAAYEQYF
CDR3 DNA: TGCGCCAGCAAGATCTCCGGGACAGCAGCCTACGAGCAGTACTTC